These 7 T cell receptor beta chains were sequenced from one sample in a study of T cells in Graves' hyperthyroidism and ophthalmopathy. Amplification targeted TCR beta CDR3 regions from RNA transcripts. First-round RT-PCR with HTBI primers amplified the TCR CDR3 region. Each CDR3 protein is one row after TCRdb ran MiXCR on the multiplex PCR reads. The sample lists roughly 290,000 distinct CDR3 sequences, 12% to 15% seen once, with under 8% in the top ten. Source material: blood. All receptors come from a middle-aged woman with Graves' hyperthyroidism.

The table lists this clonotype with many counts. In DNA form, the CDR3 reads TGTGCCAGCAGGGGGACAGCTAGCTCCTACGAGCAGTACTTC. It translates to CASRGTASSYEQYF. V gene TRBV6-2 or TRBV6-3 combines with J gene TRBJ2-7; 7 nucleotides align to TRBD1. Germline CDR1 is MNHEY and CDR2 is SVGEGT. CDR3 length: 14 amino acids. V shed 6 bases and J 0 bases; nucleotides not matched to a gene: 5.

This clonotype appeared many times. The gene calls are TRBV20-1 and TRBJ2-3; TRBD1 matches 7 bases. Germline values: CDR1 DFQATT, CDR2 SNEGSKA (reference sequence). There are 15 residues in the CDR3. J gave up 2 bases and V 3 bases, and 8 bases lay outside the gene matches. CDR3 loop: CSASSRQGNTDTQYF. CDR3 bases: TGCAGTGCTAGCTCAAGACAGGGAAACACAGATACGCAGTATTTT.

Points on this clonotype: A much larger clone lies a single base off, so this may be a read error. This sequence joins TRBV5-1 and TRBJ2-7; TRBD1 matches 8 bases. Losses at the gene ends were 7 bases for V and 5 bases for J; bases not matched to a gene: 8. Germline V lookup: CDR1 SGHRS, CDR2 YFSETQ. This CDR3 contains 13 residues. The CDR3 DNA is TGCGCCAGCCGTTGGGACAGGAGGGACGAGCAGTACTTC. It translates to CASRWDRRDEQYF.

The chain links TRBV2 to TRBJ2-5, with unresolved D. This CDR3 contains 13 residues. V lost 4 bases and J 2 bases, leaving 8 bases between the germline ends. CDR1 and CDR2 from the germline V gene are SNHLY and FYNNEI. CDR3 DNA: TGTGCCAGCAGTGGTGGGAATCAAGAGACCCAGTACTTC. Amino acid sequence: CASSGGNQETQYF.

This clonotype was recorded many times. The genes are TRBV24-1 and TRBJ2-1; D remains unclear. Between the trimmed V and J ends, which lost 1 base and 7 bases, there was a span of 13 bases. The CDR3 covers 15 residues. The V gene's germline CDR1 is KGHDR and CDR2 SFDVKD. This CDR3 reads CATSDFGLGGNEQFF. The CDR3 DNA reads as TGTGCCACCAGTGATTTTGGGCTAGGCGGTAATGAGCAGTTCTTC.

The rearrangement links TRBV9 to TRBJ2-1, with TRBD2 matching over 13 bases. From germline, CDR1 is SGDLS and CDR2 YYNGEE. The CDR3 is 14 residues long. V lost 4 bases to trimming and J lost 7 bases; unmatched junction nucleotides: 2. For the CDR3, the DNA is TGTGCCAGCAGCATGACTAGCGGGGGGAATGAGCAGTTCTTC. This gives the protein CASSMTSGGNEQFF.

This clonotype was detected ten times or more. V is TRBV20-1 and J is TRBJ2-7; weak D call: TRBD1 (5 bases). Trimming stripped 3 bases from V and 0 bases from J, with 12 bases between. Germline V gene lookup returns CDR1 DFQATT and CDR2 SNEGSKA (reference sequence). There are 14 residues in the CDR3. For the CDR3, the DNA is TGCAGTGCTAGTGACCAGGGCTACTCCTACGAGCAGTACTTC. This encodes CSASDQGYSYEQYF.